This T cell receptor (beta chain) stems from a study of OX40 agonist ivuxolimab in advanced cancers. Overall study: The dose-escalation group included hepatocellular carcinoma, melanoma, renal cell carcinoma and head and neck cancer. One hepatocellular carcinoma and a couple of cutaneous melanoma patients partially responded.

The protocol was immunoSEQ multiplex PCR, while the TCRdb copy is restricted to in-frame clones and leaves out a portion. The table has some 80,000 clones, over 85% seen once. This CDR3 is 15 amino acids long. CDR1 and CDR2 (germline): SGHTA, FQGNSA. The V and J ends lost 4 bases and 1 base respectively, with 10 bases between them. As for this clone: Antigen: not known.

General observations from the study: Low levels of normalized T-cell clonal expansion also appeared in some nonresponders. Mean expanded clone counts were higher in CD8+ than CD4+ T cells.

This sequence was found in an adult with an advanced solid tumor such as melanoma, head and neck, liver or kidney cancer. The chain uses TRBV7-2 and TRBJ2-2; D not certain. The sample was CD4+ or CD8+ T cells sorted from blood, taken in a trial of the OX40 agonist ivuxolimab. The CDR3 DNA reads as TGTGCCAGCAGCTCCCGGGCAGAGAACACCGGGGAGCTGTTTTTT. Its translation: CASSSRAENTGELFF.